The 24 T cell receptor beta chains below come from one sample, sequenced in a study of multiple sclerosis patients with progressive multifocal leukoencephalopathy. Here immunoSEQ multiplex PCR was the method, and the copy in TCRdb shows in-frame clones only, minus some. Of some 27,000 clones in the sample, roughly 90% were seen once. Time point: more than ten months of natalizumab therapy. The input for sequencing was PBMCs, taken from a patient treated with natalizumab. The source is a human donor with multiple sclerosis.

This clone showed up just once. The chain combines TRBV5-1 with TRBJ2-3, with 13 bases identical to TRBD2. CDR1 and CDR2 (germline): SGHRS, YFSETQ. This CDR3 region has 14 residues. V lost 5 bases, J lost 3 bases, and 0 bases stayed unmatched. The CDR3 here is CASRTSGGTDTQYF. The CDR3 region has the DNA TGCGCCAGCAGGACTAGCGGGGGGACAGATACGCAGTATTTT. Full variable domain (remainder filled in from reference TRBV5-1 and TRBJ2-3): KAGVTQTPRYLIKTRGQQVTLSCSPISGHRSVSWYQQTPGQGLQFLFEYFSETQRNKGNFPGRFSGRQFSNSRSEMNVSTLELGDSALYLCASRTSGGTDTQYFGPGTRLTVL.

To note about this clone: Additional DNA sequences in this sample encode the identical CDR3. This chain links TRBV28 with TRBJ2-5; D is unresolved. CDR1 and CDR2 (germline): MDHEN, SYDVKM. The CDR3 has 11 amino acids. V was pared by 7 bases and J by 5 bases, with 8 bases between. The CDR3 is CASNYGETQYF. For the CDR3, the DNA is TGTGCCAGCAACTACGGGGAGACCCAGTACTTC.

The rearrangement joins TRBV2 to TRBJ2-1, with D possibly TRBD2 on 6 matching bases. V was shortened by 8 bases and J by 3 bases, with 11 bases between the two germline ends. This CDR3 comprises 13 residues. Per the germline V gene, CDR1 is SNHLY and CDR2 is FYNNEI. The CDR3 DNA is TGTGCCAGCGTGGAGGGTTACTACAATGAGCAGTTCTTC. It yields the protein CASVEGYYNEQFF.

The V gene is TRBV5-4, the J gene TRBJ2-7; D gene uncertain. CDR1 and CDR2 from the germline V gene are SGHNT and YYREEE (reference sequence). CDR3 length equals 13 residues. V lost 0 bases to trimming and J lost 4 bases, with 8 bases between them. The CDR3 DNA is TGTGCCAGCAGCTTGGGACATAAATACGAGCAGTACTTC. It encodes CASSLGHKYEQYF.

CDR3 nucleotide sequence: TGTGCCAGCAGCGCCAACCACCGGGACCGCGCTGAAAAACTGTTTTTT. Translating gives CASSANHRDRAEKLFF. The chain carries TRBV4-2 and TRBJ1-4; the D gene is possibly TRBD1 (5 bases). The V end lost 5 bases, the J end lost 7 bases, and 20 bases lay between the germline ends. This CDR3 has 16 amino acids. CDR1 and CDR2 from the germline V gene are LGHNA and YNFKEQ.

This sequence joins TRBV5-6 and TRBJ2-1; 9 bases align to TRBD2. The CDR3 totals 13 residues. J gave up 12 bases and V 7 bases, and 11 bases lay outside the gene matches. Per germline, CDR1 SGHDT and CDR2 YYEEEE. This CDR3 is CASALGSGGRQFF. DNA of the CDR3: TGTGCCAGCGCCTTGGGTAGCGGGGGTCGGCAGTTCTTC.

The V call is TRBV7-2, the J call TRBJ1-1, with 12 bases that match TRBD1. Germline V gives CDR1 SGHTA, CDR2 FQGNSA. The CDR3 length is 16 residues. Trimming removed 1 base from V and 3 bases from J; junction bases left unmatched: 3. CDR3 amino acids: CASSLGGTGGHTEAFF. The CDR3, as DNA: TGTGCCAGCAGCTTAGGTGGGACAGGGGGCCACACTGAAGCTTTCTTT.

The chain couples TRBV29-1 to TRBJ2-7; a possible D gene is TRBD2 (6 bases). This CDR3 has 15 amino acids. Germline CDR1 reads SQVTM; CDR2 reads ANQGSEA. V lost 7 bases, J lost 6 bases, and 25 bases lay in between. The CDR3 bases are TGCAGCGCCCGCTTGGAGGGGTCCTTTCGGTCCGAGCAGTACTTC. Its protein is CSARLEGSFRSEQYF.

The chain uses TRBV2 and TRBJ2-3, with D possibly TRBD2 on 6 matching bases. This CDR3 is built from 16 residues. Trimming cost V 8 bases and J 0 bases, with 18 bases left between them. Germline loops: CDR1 SNHLY, CDR2 FYNNEI. In nucleotides, the CDR3 is TGTGCCAGCCCAGTGAAGCGGGCCGCTAGCACAGATACGCAGTATTTT. Translated: CASPVKRAASTDTQYF.

This chain links TRBV29-1 with TRBJ1-1, with D maybe TRBD1 (6 bases). The CDR3 covers 12 residues. Germline V gene data show CDR1 as SQVTM and CDR2 as ANQGSEA. Trimming took off 8 bases at V and 3 bases at J, with 13 bases between the two ends. This chain's CDR3 is CSTEGGDTEAFF. The CDR3 nucleotides are TGCAGCACGGAGGGGGGGGACACTGAAGCTTTCTTT. Full variable domain (rest looked up from reference TRBV29-1 and TRBJ1-1): SAVISQKPSRDICQRGTSLTIQCQVDSQVTMMFWYRQQPGQSLTLIATANQGSEATYESGFVIDKFPISRPNLTFSTLTVSNMSPEDSSIYLCSTEGGDTEAFFGQGTRLTVV.

This chain links TRBV7-8 with TRBJ2-5; D ambiguous. Between the trimmed V and J ends, which lost 3 bases and 2 bases, there was a span of 4 bases. The CDR3 has 12 amino acids. Looked up from germline, CDR1 is SGHVS and CDR2 is FQNEAQ. DNA for the CDR3: TGTGCCAGCAGCTTTATACAAGAGACCCAGTACTTC. This translates into CASSFIQETQYF.

V is TRBV7-3 and J is TRBJ2-3; TRBD2 aligns across 11 bases. V lost 7 bases, J lost 4 bases, and 4 bases stayed unmatched. Looked up from germline, CDR1 is SGHTA and CDR2 is FQGTGA. The CDR3 loop spans 14 amino acids. This chain's CDR3 is CASKTSGGADTQYF. The CDR3 coding sequence is TGTGCCAGCAAAACTAGCGGGGGCGCAGATACGCAGTATTTT.

This chain links TRBV19 with TRBJ1-6; no firm D call. Per the germline V gene, CDR1 is LNHDA and CDR2 is SQIVND (reference sequence). This CDR3 spans 13 amino acids. Trimming pared 5 bases from V and 7 bases from J, leaving 9 bases between. CDR3 in DNA: TGTGCCAGTAGTCCCGAAGAGAATTCACCCCTCCACTTT. Translating gives CASSPEENSPLHF.

This clone showed up just once. The chain employs TRBV4-2 and TRBJ1-6, with D perhaps matching TRBD1 (6 bases). CDR3 length: 18 amino acids. Trimming left V 0 bases short and J 7 bases short, with 19 bases between. The germline gives CDR1 LGHNA, CDR2 YNFKEQ. The CDR3 DNA follows: TGTGCCAGCAGCCAAGAGGCTTTCCGGGGGGCAATGAATTCACCCCTCCACTTT. It codes for CASSQEAFRGAMNSPLHF.

The chain has TRBV6-4 and TRBJ1-6; no clear D gene. The germline gives CDR1 MRHNA, CDR2 SNTAGT. The CDR3 extends over 16 amino acids. V was clipped by 6 bases and J by 0 bases, with 12 bases between them. DNA of the CDR3: TGTGCCAGCAGACCCGTTGGAAGCTCCTATAATTCACCCCTCCACTTT. Its translation is CASRPVGSSYNSPLHF.

V gene TRBV12-5 combines with J gene TRBJ2-3, with 11 bases that match TRBD2. Germline assignment: CDR1 LGHNT and CDR2 FRNRAP. The CDR3 extends over 17 amino acids. The ends lost 1 base at V and 4 bases at J; junction bases unmatched: 7. CDR3 nucleotides: TGTGCTAGTGGTTTGGAACTAGCGGGGGCCGGGCCAGATACGCAGTATTTT. Translated: CASGLELAGAGPDTQYF.

This chain joins TRBV5-1 and TRBJ2-5; 7 bases map to TRBD1. The assigned J gene may be wrong: the sequence end matches TRBJ2-7 better. The CDR3 sequence is 13 residues long. Germline V lookup: CDR1 SGHRS, CDR2 YFSETQ. CDR3 protein: CASSLRQGYEQYF. In DNA form, the CDR3 reads TGCGCCAGCAGCTTGAGACAGGGCTACGAGCAGTACTTC.

This chain joins TRBV6-1 and TRBJ1-2; TRBD1 might be the D (5 bases). V was shortened by 4 bases and J by 9 bases, with 18 bases between the two germline ends. Germline CDR1 MNHNS, CDR2 SASEGT. The CDR3 length is 14 residues. The CDR3 sequence is CASSAEGRDGRYTF. The CDR3 DNA follows: TGTGCCAGCAGTGCGGAGGGACGCGACGGGCGCTACACCTTC.

The chain uses TRBV21-1 and TRBJ2-5; the table names TRBD2, a call not compared with the DNA. TRBV21-1 is a pseudogene. The CDR3 runs to 16 residues. The chain's CDR3 is CASTKNGGAPGGTQYF. The CDR3, as DNA: TGTGCCAGCACCAAAAATGGGGGGGCGCCGGGAGGGACCCAGTACTTC.

V and J are TRBV18 and TRBJ2-6; D not resolved. This CDR3 region has 14 residues. Germline loops: CDR1 KGHSH, CDR2 LQKENI. Trimming took off 3 bases at V and 3 bases at J, with 6 bases between the two ends. The CDR3 is CASSPNLGANVLTF. The CDR3 coding sequence is TGTGCCAGCTCACCCAATCTTGGGGCCAACGTCCTGACTTTC. The whole variable domain, remainder taken from reference TRBV18 and TRBJ2-6, is NAGVMQNPRHLVRRRGQEARLRCSPMKGHSHVYWYRQLPEEGLKFMVYLQKENIIDESGMPKERFSAEFPKEGPSILRIQQVVRGDSAAYFCASSPNLGANVLTFGAGSRLTVL.

The gene calls are TRBV27 and TRBJ2-1; no reliable D call. The germline CDR1 and CDR2 sequences are MNHEY and SMNVEV (reference sequence). The CDR3 sequence is 14 residues long. The V end was cut by 0 bases, the J end by 6 bases, with 9 bases between. This CDR3 reads CASSLSAHFNEQFF. The CDR3 DNA is TGTGCCAGCAGTTTATCTGCCCACTTCAATGAGCAGTTCTTC.

Only one count was recorded for this clone. The chain uses TRBV7-2 and TRBJ2-7; D not certain. The CDR3 is made up of 12 amino acids. The V gene lost 5 bases and the J gene lost 4 bases, with 9 bases spanning the gap. Per germline, CDR1 SGHTA and CDR2 FQGNSA. The CDR3 nucleotides read TGTGCCAGCAGCCCTCGACGTTACGAGCAGTACTTC. Translation: CASSPRRYEQYF.

This clone was picked up a small number of times. The rearrangement links TRBV6-4 to TRBJ2-3; perhaps TRBD2 as D (6 bases). This CDR3 is built from 14 residues. CDR1 MRHNA and CDR2 SNTAGT come from the germline V gene. V lost 3 bases and J lost 0, with 7 bases in between. In DNA, the CDR3 is TGTGCCAGCAGTGAAGGGACTAGCACAGATACGCAGTATTTT. Encoded protein: CASSEGTSTDTQYF.

CDR3 coding DNA: TGTGCCAGCAGCAAATCACAGGGGGCAACCTACGAGCAGTACTTC. This gives the protein CASSKSQGATYEQYF. This chain links TRBV21-1 with TRBJ2-7; TRBD1 is the table's D call and was not checked against the DNA. TRBV21-1 is labeled a pseudogene. There are 15 residues in the CDR3.